The TCR beta chain described here comes from a study of cytomegalovirus exposure and HLA in healthy donors. Study details: It was reported in a later analysis that the same platform had been used for the 120 or so validation repertoires as for the roughly 710 first-cohort repertoires. Overall study results and limits: Researchers reported that a few CMV-associated chains were confirmed in vitro as CMV antigen-specific. TCR beta chains numbering some 160 were designated cytomegalovirus-associated. The tendency of first-cohort TCR clusters to co-occur in the 120 or so validation repertoires emerged from a later analysis.

The V gene's germline CDR1 is LGHNA and CDR2 YNFKEQ. The CDR3 has 17 residues. With 1 base removed from V and 1 base from J, the gap between germline ends came to 16 bases. A remark on this clone: Its matching antigen is unknown.

Sequenced by immunoSEQ multiplex PCR; TCRdb stores in-frame clones only, minus some. The sample shows some 130,000 clones, about 80% of them seen only once. The chain uses TRBV4-2 and TRBJ1-1, with D possibly TRBD1 on 6 matching bases. What was sequenced was PBMCs. This clonotype was sampled from a young man in good health and CMV-seropositive. Written as DNA, the CDR3 is TGTGCCAGCAGCCAAGCAACCCCAGGGGCATCGAACACTGAAGCTTTCTTT. It translates to CASSQATPGASNTEAFF.